A selection of T cell receptor beta chains follows, all from one sample in a study of T cell changes during pregnancy in multiple sclerosis. TCRdb's copy holds only in-frame clones and misses some; the assay was immunoSEQ multiplex PCR. The sample yields tens of thousands of clones, approximately 90% seen once. The input for sequencing was peripheral blood, taken before pregnancy. The receptors come from a female donor with multiple sclerosis, enrolled in a pregnancy study. Each CDR3 is given with its conserved first and last residue. Each record gives: V gene, clone size, J gene, CDR3 protein. The size field is filled for only some rows; it gives once, few, many or a size class.

V: TRBV7-2
size: NA
J: TRBJ2-7
CDR3: CASSLVSGSSYEQYF

V: TRBV7-8
size: NA
J: TRBJ1-1
CDR3: CASSQRQGSTEAFF

V: TRBV2
size: NA
J: TRBJ2-1
CDR3: CASNRRVTTNEQFF

V: TRBV11-2
size: once
J: TRBJ2-1
CDR3: CASSLEGGGSWNEQFF

V: TRBV18
size: NA
J: TRBJ1-4
CDR3: CASSPIGQREKLFF

V: TRBV10-3
size: NA
J: TRBJ1-2
CDR3: CAISESGTGPLYGYTF

V: TRBV5-1
size: NA
J: TRBJ2-7
CDR3: CASSLEAGGSSYEQYF

V: TRBV6-5
size: NA
J: TRBJ1-2
CDR3: CASSYRSENYGYTF

V: TRBV6-1
size: NA
J: TRBJ2-3
CDR3: CASMDSPLDTQYF

V: TRBV19
size: few
J: TRBJ2-7
CDR3: CASQGAGYEQYF